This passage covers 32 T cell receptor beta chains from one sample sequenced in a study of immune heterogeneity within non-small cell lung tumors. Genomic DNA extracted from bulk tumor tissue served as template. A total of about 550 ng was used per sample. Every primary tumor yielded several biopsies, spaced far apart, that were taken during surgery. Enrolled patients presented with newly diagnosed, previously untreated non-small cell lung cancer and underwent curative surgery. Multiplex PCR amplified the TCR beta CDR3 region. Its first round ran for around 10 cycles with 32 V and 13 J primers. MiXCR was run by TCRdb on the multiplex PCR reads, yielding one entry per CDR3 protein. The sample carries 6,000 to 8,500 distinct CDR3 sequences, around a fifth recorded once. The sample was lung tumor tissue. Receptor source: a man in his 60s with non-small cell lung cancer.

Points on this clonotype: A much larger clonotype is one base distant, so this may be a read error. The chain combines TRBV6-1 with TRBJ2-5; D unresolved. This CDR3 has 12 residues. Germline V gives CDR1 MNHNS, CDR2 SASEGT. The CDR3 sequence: CANSEQVGTQYF. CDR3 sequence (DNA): TGTGCCAACAGTGAGCAGGTCGGGACCCAGTACTTC.

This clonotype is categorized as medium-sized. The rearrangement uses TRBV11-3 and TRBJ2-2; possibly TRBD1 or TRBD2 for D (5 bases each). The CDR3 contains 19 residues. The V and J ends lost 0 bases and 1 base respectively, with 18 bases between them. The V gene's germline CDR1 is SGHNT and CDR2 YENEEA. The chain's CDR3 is CASSLDRWSPGQNTGELFF. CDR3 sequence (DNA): TGTGCCAGCAGCTTAGATCGGTGGTCCCCGGGGCAGAACACCGGGGAGCTGTTTTTT.

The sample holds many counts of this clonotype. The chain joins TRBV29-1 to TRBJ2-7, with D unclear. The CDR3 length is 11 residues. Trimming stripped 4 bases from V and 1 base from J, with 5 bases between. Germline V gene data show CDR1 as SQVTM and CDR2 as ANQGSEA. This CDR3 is CSVGESYEQYF. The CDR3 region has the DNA TGCAGCGTTGGGGAATCCTACGAGCAGTACTTC.

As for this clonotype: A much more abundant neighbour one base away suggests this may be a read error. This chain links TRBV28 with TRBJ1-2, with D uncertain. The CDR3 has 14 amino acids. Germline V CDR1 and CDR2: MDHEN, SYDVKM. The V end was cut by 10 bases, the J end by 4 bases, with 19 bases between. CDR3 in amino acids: CANSFMGGPYGYTF. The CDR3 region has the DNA TGTGCCAACAGCTTCATGGGAGGCCCCTATGGCTACACCTTC.

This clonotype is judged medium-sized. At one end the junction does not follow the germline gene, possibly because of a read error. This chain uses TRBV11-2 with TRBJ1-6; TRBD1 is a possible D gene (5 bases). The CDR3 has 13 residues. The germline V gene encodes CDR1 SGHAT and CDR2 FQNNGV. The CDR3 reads CASSLARQNHSNF. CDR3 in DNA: TGTGCCAGCAGCTTAGCCCGACAGAACCACTCAAACTTT.

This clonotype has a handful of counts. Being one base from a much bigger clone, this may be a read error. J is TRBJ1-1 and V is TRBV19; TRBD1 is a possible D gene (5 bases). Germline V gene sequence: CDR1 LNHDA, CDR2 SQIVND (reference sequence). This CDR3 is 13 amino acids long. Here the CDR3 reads CASQMGPNTGAFF. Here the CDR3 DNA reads TGTGCCTCTCAGATGGGGCCAAACACTGGAGCTTTCTTT.

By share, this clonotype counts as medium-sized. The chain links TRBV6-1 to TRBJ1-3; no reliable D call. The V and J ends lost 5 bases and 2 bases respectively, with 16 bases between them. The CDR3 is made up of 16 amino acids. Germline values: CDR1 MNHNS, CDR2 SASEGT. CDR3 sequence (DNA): TGTGCCAGCAGTTCCAACTTCAGGATGGCTGGAAACACCATATATTTT. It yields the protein CASSSNFRMAGNTIYF.

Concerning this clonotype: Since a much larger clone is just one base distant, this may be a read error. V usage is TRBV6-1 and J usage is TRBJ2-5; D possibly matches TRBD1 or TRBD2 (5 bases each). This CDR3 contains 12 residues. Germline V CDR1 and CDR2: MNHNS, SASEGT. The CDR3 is CASSEQVGTQCF. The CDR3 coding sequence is TGTGCCAGCAGTGAGCAGGTCGGGACCCAGTGCTTC.

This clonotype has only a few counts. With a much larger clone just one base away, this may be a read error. In DNA, the CDR3 is TGTGACAGCAGCCTGAGGAGAGCCGGGGAGCTGTTTTTT. This sequence encodes CDSSLRRAGELFF. V gene TRBV7-2 combines with J gene TRBJ2-2, with D hard to call. CDR3 length: 13 residues. In germline, CDR1 is SGHTA, CDR2 FQGNSA.

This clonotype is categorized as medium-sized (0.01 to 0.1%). The CDR3 loop is CASSLESRGHEQYF. CDR3 sequence (DNA): TGTGCCAGCAGCTTAGAGAGTAGGGGCCACGAGCAGTACTTC. V gene TRBV7-9 combines with J gene TRBJ2-7; possible D gene TRBD1, 5 bases. This CDR3 has 14 amino acids. Trimming removed 1 base from V and 5 bases from J, with 12 bases in between. Germline V gene lookup returns CDR1 SEHNR and CDR2 FQNEAQ (reference sequence).

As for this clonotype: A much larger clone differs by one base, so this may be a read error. CDR3 loop: CASSSTDYNEQLF. The CDR3 region has the DNA TGTGCCAGCAGCTCAACCGATTACAATGAGCAGCTCTTC. The chain has TRBV7-9 and TRBJ2-1; D remains ambiguous. The CDR3 runs 13 residues. CDR1 is SEHNR, CDR2 FQNEAQ, per germline (reference sequence).

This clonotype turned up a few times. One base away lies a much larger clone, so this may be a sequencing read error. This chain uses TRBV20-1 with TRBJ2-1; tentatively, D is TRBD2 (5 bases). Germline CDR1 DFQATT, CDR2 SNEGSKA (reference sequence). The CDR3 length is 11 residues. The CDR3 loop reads CSTRAVNEQFF. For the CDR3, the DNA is TGCAGTACTAGAGCTGTCAATGAGCAGTTCTTC.

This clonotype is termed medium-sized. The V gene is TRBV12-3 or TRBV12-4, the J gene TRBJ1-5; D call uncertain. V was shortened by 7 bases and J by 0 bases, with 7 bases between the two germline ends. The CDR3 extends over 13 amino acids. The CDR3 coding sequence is TGTGCCAGCAAACAGTATAGCAATCAGCCCCAGCATTTT. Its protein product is CASKQYSNQPQHF.

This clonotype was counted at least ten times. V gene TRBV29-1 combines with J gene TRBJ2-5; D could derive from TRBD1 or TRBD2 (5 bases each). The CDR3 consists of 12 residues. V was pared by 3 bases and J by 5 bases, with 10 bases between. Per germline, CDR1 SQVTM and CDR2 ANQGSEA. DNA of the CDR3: TGCAGCGTTGATGGGGGTTACGAGACCCAGTACTTC. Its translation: CSVDGGYETQYF. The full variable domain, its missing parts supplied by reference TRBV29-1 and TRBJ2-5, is SAVISQKPSRDICQRGTSLTIQCQVDSQVTMMFWYRQQPGQSLTLIATANQGSEATYESGFVIDKFPISRPNLTFSTLTVSNMSPEDSSIYLCSVDGGYETQYFGPGTRLLVL.

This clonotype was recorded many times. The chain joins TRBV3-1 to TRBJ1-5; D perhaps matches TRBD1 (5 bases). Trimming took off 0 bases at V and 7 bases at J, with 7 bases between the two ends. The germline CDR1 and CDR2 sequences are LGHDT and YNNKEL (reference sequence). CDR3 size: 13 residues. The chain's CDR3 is CASSQDRGQPQHF. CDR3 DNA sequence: TGTGCCAGCAGCCAAGATCGGGGGCAGCCCCAGCATTTT.

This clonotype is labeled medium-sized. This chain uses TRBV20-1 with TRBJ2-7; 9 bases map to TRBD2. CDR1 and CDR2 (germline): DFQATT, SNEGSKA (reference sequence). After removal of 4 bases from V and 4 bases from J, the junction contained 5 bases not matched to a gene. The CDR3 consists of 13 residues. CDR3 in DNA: TGCAGTGCTACGGGACTAGCAGTATACGAGCAGTACTTC. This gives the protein CSATGLAVYEQYF.

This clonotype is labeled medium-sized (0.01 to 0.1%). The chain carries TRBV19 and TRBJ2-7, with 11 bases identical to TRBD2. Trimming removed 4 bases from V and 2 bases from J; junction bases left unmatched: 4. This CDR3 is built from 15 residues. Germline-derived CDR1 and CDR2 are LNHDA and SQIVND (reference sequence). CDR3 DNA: TGTGCCAGTAGTAAACTAGCGGGAGAACCCTACGAGCAGTACTTC. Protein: CASSKLAGEPYEQYF.

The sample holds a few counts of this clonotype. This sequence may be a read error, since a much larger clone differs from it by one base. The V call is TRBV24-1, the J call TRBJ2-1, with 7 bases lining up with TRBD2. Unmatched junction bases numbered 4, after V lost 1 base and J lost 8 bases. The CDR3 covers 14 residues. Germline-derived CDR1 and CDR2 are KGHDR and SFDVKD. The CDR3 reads CATSDFGTNDEQFF. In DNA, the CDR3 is TGTGCCACCAGTGATTTCGGGACTAACGATGAGCAGTTCTTC.

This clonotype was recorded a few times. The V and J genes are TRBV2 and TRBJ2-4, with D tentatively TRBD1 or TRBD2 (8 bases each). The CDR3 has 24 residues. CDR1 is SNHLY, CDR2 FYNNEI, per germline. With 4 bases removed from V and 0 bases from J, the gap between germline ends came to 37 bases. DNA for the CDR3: TGTGCCAGCAGTGGAGACAGGGGATCAGCCGGGACTAGAGGGAGTTTCCTAGCCAAAAACATTCAGTACTTC. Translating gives CASSGDRGSAGTRGSFLAKNIQYF. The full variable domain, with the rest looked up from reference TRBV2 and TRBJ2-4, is EPEVTQTPSHQVTQMGQEVILRCVPISNHLYFYWYRQILGQKVEFLVSFYNNEISEKSEIFDDQFSVERPDGSNFTLKIRSTKLEDSAMYFCASSGDRGSAGTRGSFLAKNIQYFGAGTRLSVL.

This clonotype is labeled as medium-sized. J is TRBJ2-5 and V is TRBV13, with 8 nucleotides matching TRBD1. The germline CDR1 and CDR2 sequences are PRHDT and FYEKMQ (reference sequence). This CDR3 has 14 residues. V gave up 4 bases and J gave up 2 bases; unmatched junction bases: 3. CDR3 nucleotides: TGTGCCAGCAGCTCCCGGGACAGGCAAGAGACCCAGTACTTC. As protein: CASSSRDRQETQYF.

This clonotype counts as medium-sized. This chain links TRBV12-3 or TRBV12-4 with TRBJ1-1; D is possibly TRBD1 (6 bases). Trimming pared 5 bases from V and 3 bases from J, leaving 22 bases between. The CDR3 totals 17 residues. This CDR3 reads CASSTGTKSVKDTEAFF. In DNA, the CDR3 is TGTGCCAGCAGTACCGGGACAAAAAGCGTTAAGGACACTGAAGCTTTCTTT.

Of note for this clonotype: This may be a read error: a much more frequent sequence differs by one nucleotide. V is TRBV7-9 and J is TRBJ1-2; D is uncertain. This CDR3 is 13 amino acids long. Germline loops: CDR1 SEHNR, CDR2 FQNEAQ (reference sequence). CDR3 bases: TGTGACAGCAGTCCTGATGGACCTGGTGGCTACACCTTC. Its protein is CDSSPDGPGGYTF.

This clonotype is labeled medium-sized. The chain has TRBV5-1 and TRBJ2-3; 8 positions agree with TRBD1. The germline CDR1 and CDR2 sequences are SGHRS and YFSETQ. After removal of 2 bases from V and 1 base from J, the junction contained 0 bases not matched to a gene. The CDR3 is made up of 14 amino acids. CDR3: CASSLQGGTDTQYF. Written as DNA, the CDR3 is TGCGCCAGCAGCTTACAGGGGGGCACAGATACGCAGTATTTT.

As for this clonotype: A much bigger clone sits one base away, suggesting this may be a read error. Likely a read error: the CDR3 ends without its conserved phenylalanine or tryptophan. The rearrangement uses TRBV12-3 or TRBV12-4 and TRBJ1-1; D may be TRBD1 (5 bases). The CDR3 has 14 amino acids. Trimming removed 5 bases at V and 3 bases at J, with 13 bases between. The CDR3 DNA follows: TGTGCCAGCAGTCCCGGGGGGTTTCACACTGAAGCTTTCTCT. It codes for CASSPGGFHTEAFS.

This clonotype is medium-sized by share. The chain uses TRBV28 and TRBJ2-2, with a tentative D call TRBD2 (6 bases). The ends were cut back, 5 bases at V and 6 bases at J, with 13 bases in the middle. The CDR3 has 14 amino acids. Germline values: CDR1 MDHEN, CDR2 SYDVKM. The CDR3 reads CASSRTRLAGELFF. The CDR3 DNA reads TGTGCCAGCAGTAGAACTAGACTAGCCGGGGAGCTGTTTTTT.

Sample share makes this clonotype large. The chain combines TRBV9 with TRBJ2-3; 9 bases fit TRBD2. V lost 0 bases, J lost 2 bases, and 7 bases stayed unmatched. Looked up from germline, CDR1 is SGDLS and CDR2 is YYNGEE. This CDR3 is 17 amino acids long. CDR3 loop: CASSVAGTSSPTDTQYF. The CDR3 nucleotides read TGTGCCAGCAGCGTAGCTGGGACTAGCAGTCCCACAGATACGCAGTATTTT.

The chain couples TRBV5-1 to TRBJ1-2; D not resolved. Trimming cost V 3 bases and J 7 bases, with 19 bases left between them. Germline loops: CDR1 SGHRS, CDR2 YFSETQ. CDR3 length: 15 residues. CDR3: CASSSAHPDISGYTF. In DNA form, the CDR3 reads TGCGCCAGCAGCTCAGCGCACCCCGACATCTCTGGCTACACCTTC.

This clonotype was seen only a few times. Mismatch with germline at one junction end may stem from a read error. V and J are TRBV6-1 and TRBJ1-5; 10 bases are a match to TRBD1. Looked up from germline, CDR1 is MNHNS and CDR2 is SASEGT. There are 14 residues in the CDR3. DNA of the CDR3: TGTGCCAGCAGCCAGACAGGGGGCCTAGAGCCCCAGAATTTT. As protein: CASSQTGGLEPQNF.

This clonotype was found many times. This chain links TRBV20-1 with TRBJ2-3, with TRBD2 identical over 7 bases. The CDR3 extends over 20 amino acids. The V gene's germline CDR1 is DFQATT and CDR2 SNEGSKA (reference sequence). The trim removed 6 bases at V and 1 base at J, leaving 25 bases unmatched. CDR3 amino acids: CSARGGGGWVAGEGTDTQYF. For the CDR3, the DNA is TGCAGTGCCCGGGGTGGTGGGGGATGGGTGGCGGGAGAAGGCACAGATACGCAGTATTTT.

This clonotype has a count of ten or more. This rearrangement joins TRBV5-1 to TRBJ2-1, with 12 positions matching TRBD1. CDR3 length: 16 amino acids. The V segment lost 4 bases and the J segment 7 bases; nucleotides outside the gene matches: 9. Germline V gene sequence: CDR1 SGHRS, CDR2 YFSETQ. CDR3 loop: CASSRLGDRGQNEQFF. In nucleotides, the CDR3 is TGCGCCAGCAGCCGACTCGGGGACAGGGGGCAGAATGAGCAGTTCTTC.

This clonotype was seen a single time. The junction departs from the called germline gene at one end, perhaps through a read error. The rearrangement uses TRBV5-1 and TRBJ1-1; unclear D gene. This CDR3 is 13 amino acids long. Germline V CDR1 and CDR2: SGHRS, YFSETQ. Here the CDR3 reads CASSSHPKTEDFF. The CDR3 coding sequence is TGCGCCAGCAGCTCCCACCCGAAGACTGAAGATTTCTTT.

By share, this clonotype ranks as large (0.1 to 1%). CDR3 nucleotides: TGTGCCAGCCGATTATTGAGGACTGAGAGGGAATACGAGCAGTACTTC. It is translated as CASRLLRTEREYEQYF. The rearrangement links TRBV28 to TRBJ2-7; D perhaps matches TRBD2 (5 bases). The length of the CDR3 is 16 residues. Trimming shortened V by 8 bases and J by 4 bases, and 24 bases separated the two germline ends. Germline loops: CDR1 MDHEN, CDR2 SYDVKM.